This TCR beta chain is drawn from a study of shared clonotypes between healthy human individuals. Study-level background: Aged between 18 and 49, the donors were a couple of women and three men.

Germline V CDR1 and CDR2: MNHNY, SVGAGI (reference sequence). The CDR3 spans 12 residues. Trimming removed 7 bases from V and 7 bases from J, with 13 bases in between. Of note for this clone: Its antigen is undetermined.

General observations from the study: Larger estimated richness was generally recorded for naive subsets relative to memory subsets. Clonotype sharing among donors, it was expected, would be affected by sequencing depth.

The assay ran at deep level. Sequencing used immunoSEQ multiplex PCR; TCRdb keeps in-frame clones, though not all of them. The sample has some 2.3 million clones, approximately 93% seen once; the top ten hold 0.3% to 0.4%. The V call is TRBV6-6, the J call TRBJ1-1; the D gene is possibly TRBD1 (5 bases). Sequencing input: naive CD4+ T cells from PBMCs. This sample's subset: CD45RA+ positively selected. This receptor was taken from a man between 18 and 35 years old in good health. Some clones in this sample may be carry-over from other donors' samples. The CDR3 reads CASTPPGGEAFF. In nucleotides, the CDR3 is TGTGCCAGCACCCCCCCGGGGGGTGAAGCTTTCTTT.